This T cell receptor (beta chain) is drawn from a study of shared clonotypes between healthy human individuals. Notes on the study in general: Naive subsets generally had larger estimated richness than memory subsets.

Comment on this clone: Its antigen is not known.

The split of CD4+ cells yielded CD45RA+ naive and CD45RA-negative memory subsets. Measured with immunoSEQ multiplex PCR; TCRdb has only the in-frame clones, and not every one. The data show 2 million to 2.5 million clones, with approximately 90% seen just once and 0.37% held by the top ten. The source is a man between 18 and 35 years old in good health. Some clones in this sample may be carry-over from other donors' samples. Sequencing was carried out using naive CD4+ T cells from PBMCs. Subset described: CD45RA+ positively selected.

CDR3 DNA: TGTGCCAGCAGCCGGTCACCTCAAGAGCCCCAGCATTTT. Translation gives CASSRSPQEPQHF. The chain carries TRBV4-2 and TRBJ1-5; D ambiguous. The CDR3 extends over 13 amino acids. Germline values: CDR1 LGHNA, CDR2 YNFKEQ. V lost 4 bases and J lost 8, with 12 bases in between.